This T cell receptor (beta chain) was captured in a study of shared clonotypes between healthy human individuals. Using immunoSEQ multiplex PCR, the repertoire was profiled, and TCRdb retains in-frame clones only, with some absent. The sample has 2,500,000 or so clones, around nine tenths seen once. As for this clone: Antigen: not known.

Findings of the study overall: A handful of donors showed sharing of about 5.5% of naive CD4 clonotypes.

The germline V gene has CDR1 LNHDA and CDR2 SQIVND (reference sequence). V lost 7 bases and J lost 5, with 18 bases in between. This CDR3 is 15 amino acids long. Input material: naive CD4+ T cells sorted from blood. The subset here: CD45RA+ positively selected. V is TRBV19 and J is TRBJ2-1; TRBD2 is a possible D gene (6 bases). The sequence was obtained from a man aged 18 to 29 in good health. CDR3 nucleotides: TGTGCCAGTACCACTAACGGAGGGAGAAACAATGAGCAGTTCTTC. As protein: CASTTNGGRNNEQFF.